The 2 T cell receptor beta chains in this list originate from one sample, sequenced in a study of technical replicates of blood from several donors. The protocol was immunoSEQ multiplex PCR, while the TCRdb copy is restricted to in-frame clones and leaves out a portion. The sample yields about 82,000 clones, 92% seen once. Sequenced: T cells isolated from PBMCs. These receptors were collected from a human donor in good health.

The chain is built from TRBV6-5 and TRBJ1-1; D is possibly TRBD1 (6 bases). Trimming took 6 bases from V and 1 from J, leaving 12 bases between them. The germline V gene encodes CDR1 MNHEY and CDR2 SVGAGI. This CDR3 is built from 14 residues. CDR3 nucleotides: TGTGCCAGCAGCAGGGGACGGAGGAACACTGAAGCTTTCTTT. It codes for CASSRGRRNTEAFF.

The chain uses TRBV29-1 and TRBJ1-2, with D unresolved. V lost 4 bases to trimming and J lost 6 bases, with 15 bases between them. The CDR3 loop spans 13 amino acids. Per the germline V gene, CDR1 is SQVTM and CDR2 is ANQGSEA. CDR3 loop: CSVVWRGSDGYTF. CDR3 coding DNA: TGCAGCGTTGTTTGGCGGGGATCGGATGGCTACACCTTC.